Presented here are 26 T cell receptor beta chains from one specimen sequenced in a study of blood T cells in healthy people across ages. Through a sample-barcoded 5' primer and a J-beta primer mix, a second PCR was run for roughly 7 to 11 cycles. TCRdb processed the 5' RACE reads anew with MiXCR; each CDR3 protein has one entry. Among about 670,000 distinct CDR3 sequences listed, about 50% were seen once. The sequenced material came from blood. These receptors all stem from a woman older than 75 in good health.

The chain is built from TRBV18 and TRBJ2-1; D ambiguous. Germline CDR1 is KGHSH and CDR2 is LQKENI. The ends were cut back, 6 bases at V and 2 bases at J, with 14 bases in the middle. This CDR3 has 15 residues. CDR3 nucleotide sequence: TGTGCCAGCTCCTCCGACCAAGCTGCCTACAATGAGCAGTTCTTC. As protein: CASSSDQAAYNEQFF.

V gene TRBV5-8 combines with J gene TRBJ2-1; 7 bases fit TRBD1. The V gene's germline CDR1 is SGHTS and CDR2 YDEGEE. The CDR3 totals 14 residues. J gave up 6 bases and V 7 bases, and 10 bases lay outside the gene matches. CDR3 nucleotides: TGTGCCAGCCTGAGGGGGCCCGGGTTCAATGAGCAGTTCTTC. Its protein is CASLRGPGFNEQFF.

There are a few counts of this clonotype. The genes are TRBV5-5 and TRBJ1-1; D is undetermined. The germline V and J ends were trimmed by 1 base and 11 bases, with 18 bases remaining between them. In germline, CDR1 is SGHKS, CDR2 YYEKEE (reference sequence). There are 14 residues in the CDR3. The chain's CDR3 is CASSLSGPQKGAFF. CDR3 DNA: TGTGCCAGCAGCTTGTCTGGACCTCAAAAAGGGGCTTTCTTT.

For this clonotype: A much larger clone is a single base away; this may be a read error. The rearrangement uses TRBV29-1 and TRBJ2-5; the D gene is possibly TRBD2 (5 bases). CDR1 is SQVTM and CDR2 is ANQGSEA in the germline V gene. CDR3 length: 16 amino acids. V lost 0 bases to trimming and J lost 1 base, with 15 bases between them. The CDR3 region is CSVEEGAVKVQETQYF. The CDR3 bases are TGCAGCGTTGAAGAGGGAGCGGTGAAGGTCCAAGAGACCCAGTACTTC.

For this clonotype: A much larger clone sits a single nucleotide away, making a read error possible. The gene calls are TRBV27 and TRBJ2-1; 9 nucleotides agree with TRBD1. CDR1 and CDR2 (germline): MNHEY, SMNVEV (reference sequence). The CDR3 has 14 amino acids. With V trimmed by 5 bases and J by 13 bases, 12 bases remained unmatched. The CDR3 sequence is CASSPGTGRETQFF. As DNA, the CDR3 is TGTGCCAGCAGTCCGGGGACAGGGCGGGAGACCCAGTTCTTC.

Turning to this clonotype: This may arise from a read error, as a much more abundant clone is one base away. The chain's CDR3 is CASSLQETGDAQYF. As DNA, the CDR3 is TGTGCCAGCAGCCTCCAGGAGACGGGGGATGCGCAGTATTTT. This chain joins TRBV3-1 and TRBJ2-3; D perhaps matches TRBD2 (6 bases). The CDR3 is made up of 14 amino acids. V gave up 4 bases and J gave up 10 bases, with 18 bases separating them. CDR1 is LGHDT and CDR2 is YNNKEL in the germline V gene (reference sequence).

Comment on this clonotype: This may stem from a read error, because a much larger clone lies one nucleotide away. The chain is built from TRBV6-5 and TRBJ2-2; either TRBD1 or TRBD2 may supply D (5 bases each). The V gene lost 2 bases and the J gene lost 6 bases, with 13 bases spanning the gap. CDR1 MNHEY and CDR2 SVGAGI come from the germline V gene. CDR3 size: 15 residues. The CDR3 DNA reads TGTGCCAGCAGTTACGCGCGGGTAGGGGCCGGGGAGCTGTTTTTT. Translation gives CASSYARVGAGELFF.

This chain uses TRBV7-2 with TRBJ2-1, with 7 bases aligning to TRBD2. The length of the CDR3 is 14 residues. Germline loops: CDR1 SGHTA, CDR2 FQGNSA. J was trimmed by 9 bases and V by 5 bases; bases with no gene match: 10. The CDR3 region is CASSPPTSNREQFF. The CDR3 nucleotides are TGTGCCAGCAGCCCCCCGACTAGCAACCGTGAGCAGTTCTTC. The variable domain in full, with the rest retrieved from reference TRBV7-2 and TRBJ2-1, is GAGVSQSPSNKVTEKGKDVELRCDPISGHTALYWYRQSLGQGLEFLIYFQGNSAPDKSGLPSDRFSAERTGGSVSTLTIQRTQQEDSAVYLCASSPPTSNREQFFGPGTRLTVL.

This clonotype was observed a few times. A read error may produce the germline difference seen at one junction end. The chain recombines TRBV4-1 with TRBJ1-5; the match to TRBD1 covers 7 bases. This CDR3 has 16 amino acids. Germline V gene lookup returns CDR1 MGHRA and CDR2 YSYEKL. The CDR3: CTSSQDTGDGNRPQHF. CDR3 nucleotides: TGCACCAGCAGCCAAGATACAGGGGATGGCAATCGGCCCCAGCATTTT.

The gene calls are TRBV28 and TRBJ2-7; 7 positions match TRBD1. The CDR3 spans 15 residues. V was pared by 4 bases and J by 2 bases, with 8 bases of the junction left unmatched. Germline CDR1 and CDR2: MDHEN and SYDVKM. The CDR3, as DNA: TGTGCCAGCAGTTCGGCAGGAGACAGGGCCTACGAGCAGTACTTC. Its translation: CASSSAGDRAYEQYF.

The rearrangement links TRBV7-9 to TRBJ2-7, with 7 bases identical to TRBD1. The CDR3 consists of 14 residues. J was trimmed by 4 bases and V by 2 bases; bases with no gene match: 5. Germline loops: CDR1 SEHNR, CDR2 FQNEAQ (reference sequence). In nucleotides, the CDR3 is TGTGCCAGCAGCTTAACAGGGGAGTTGTACGAGCAGTACTTC. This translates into CASSLTGELYEQYF. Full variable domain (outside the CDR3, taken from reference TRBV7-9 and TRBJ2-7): DTGVSQNPRHKITKRGQNVTFRCDPISEHNRLYWYRQTLGQGPEFLTYFQNEAQLEKSRLLSDRFSAERPKGSFSTLEIQRTEQGDSAMYLCASSLTGELYEQYFGPGTRLTVT.

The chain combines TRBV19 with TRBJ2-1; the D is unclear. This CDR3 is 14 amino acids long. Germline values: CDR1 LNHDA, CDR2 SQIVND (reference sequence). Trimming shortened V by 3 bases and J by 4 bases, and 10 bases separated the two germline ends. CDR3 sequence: CASSIRPAYNEQFF. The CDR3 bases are TGTGCCAGTAGTATTCGGCCAGCATACAATGAGCAGTTCTTC.

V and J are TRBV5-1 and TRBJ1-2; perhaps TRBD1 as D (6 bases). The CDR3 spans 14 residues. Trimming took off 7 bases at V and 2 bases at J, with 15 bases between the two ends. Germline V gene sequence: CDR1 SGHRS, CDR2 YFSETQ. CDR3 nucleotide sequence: TGCGCCAGCCGAGCATCAGGGGCGAACTATGGCTACACCTTC. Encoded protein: CASRASGANYGYTF.

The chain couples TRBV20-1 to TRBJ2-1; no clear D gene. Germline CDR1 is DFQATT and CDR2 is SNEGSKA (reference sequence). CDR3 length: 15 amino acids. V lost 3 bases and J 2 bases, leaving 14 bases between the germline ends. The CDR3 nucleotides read TGCAGTGCTAGTCCCGTATCGGCAGCCTACAATGAGCAGTTCTTC. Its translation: CSASPVSAAYNEQFF.

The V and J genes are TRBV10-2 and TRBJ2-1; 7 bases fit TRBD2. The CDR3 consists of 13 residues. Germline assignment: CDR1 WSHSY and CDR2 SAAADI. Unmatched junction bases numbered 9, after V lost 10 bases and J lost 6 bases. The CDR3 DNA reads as TGCGCCATATCCGGGACTACCGCCAATGAGCAGTTCTTC. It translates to CAISGTTANEQFF.

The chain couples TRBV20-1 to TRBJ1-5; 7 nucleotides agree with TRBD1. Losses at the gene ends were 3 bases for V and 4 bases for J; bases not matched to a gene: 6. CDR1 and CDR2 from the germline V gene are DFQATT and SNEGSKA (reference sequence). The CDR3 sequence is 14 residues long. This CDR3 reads CSARSVTGNQPQHF. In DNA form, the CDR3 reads TGCAGTGCTAGGTCTGTGACAGGGAATCAGCCCCAGCATTTT.

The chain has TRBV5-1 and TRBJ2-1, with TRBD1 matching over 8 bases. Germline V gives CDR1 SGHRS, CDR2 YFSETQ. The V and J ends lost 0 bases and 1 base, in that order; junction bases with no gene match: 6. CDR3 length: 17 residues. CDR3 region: CASSLEGRGRSYNEQFF. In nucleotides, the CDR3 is TGCGCCAGCAGCTTGGAGGGCAGGGGGCGATCCTACAATGAGCAGTTCTTC.

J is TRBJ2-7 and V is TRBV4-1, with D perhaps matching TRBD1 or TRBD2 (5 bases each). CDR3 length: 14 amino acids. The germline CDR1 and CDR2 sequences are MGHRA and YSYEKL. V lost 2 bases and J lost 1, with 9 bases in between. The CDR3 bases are TGCGCCAGCAGCCAAAGGGACCGTTCCTACGAGCAGTACTTC. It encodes CASSQRDRSYEQYF.

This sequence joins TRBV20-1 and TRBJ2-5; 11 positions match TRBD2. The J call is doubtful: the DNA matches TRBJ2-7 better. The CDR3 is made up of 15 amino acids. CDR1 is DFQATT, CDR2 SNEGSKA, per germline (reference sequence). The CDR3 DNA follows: TGCAGTGCCCTTAGGAGTGCTAGCGGGAGGAACGAGCAGTACTTC. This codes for CSALRSASGRNEQYF.

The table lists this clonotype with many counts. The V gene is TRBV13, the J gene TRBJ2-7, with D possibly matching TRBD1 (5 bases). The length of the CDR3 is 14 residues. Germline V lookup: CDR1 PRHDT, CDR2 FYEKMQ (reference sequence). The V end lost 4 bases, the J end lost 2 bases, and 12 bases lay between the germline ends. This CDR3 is CASSYALTAYEQYF. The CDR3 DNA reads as TGTGCCAGCAGCTACGCCCTGACAGCCTACGAGCAGTACTTC.

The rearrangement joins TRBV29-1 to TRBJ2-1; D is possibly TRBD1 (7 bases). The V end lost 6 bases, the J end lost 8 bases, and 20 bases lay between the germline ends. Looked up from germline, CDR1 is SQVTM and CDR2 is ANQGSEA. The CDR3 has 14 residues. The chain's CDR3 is CSVNRGGGGYEQFF. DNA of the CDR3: TGCAGCGTCAATCGTGGAGGGGGCGGGTATGAGCAGTTCTTC.

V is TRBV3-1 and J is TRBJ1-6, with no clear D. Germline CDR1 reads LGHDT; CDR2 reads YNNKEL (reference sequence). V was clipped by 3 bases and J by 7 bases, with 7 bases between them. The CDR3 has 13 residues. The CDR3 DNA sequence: TGTGCCAGCAGCCAGGGGAACAATTCACCCCTCCACTTT. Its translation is CASSQGNNSPLHF.

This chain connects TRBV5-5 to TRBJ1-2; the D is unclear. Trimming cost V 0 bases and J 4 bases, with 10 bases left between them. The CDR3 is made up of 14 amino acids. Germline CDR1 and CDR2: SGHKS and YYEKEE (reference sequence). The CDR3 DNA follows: TGTGCCAGCAGCTTGGGAGCAGGTTCCTATGGCTACACCTTC. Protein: CASSLGAGSYGYTF.

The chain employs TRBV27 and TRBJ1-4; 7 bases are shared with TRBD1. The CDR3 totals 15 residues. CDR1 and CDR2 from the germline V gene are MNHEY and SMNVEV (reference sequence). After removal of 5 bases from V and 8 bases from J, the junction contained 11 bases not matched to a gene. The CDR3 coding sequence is TGTGCCAGCAGTATGCGGGACAGTCCTGAGGAAAAACTGTTTTTT. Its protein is CASSMRDSPEEKLFF.

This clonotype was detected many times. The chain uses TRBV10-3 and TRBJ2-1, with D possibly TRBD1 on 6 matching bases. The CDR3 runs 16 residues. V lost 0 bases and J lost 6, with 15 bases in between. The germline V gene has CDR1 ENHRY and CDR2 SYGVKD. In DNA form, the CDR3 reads TGTGCCATCAGTGAGTCCCGCCAGGGGTTTTCCAATGAGCAGTTCTTC. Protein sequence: CAISESRQGFSNEQFF.

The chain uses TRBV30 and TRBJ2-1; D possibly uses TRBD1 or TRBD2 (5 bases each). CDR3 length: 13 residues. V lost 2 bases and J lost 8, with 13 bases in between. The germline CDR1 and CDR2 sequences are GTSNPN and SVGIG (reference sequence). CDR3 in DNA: TGTGCCTGGAGTCGGGACCAGCTCTATGAGCAGTTCTTC. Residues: CAWSRDQLYEQFF.